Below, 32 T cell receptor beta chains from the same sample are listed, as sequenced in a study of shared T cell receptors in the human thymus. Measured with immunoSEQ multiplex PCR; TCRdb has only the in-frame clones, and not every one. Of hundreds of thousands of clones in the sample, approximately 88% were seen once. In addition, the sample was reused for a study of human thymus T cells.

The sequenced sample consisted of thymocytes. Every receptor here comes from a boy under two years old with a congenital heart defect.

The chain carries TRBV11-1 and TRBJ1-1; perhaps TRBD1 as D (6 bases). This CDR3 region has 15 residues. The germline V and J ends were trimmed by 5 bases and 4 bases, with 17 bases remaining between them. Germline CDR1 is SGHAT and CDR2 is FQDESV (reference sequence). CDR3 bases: TGTGCCAGCAGCCCCCACAGGGCCTGGGGCACTGAAGCTTTCTTT. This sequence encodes CASSPHRAWGTEAFF. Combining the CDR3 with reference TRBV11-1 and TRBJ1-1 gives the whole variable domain EAEVAQSPRYKITEKSQAVAFWCDPISGHATLYWYRQILGQGPELLVQFQDESVVDDSQLPKDRFSAERLKGVDSTLKIQPAELGDSAMYLCASSPHRAWGTEAFFGQGTRLTVV.

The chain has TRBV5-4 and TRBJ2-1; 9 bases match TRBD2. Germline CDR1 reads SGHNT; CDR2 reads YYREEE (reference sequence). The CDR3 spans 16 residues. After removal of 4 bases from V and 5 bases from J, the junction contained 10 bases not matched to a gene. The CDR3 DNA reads TGTGCCAGCAGCGCTTATCCGGGACTAGCTGACAATGAGCAGTTCTTC. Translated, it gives CASSAYPGLADNEQFF.

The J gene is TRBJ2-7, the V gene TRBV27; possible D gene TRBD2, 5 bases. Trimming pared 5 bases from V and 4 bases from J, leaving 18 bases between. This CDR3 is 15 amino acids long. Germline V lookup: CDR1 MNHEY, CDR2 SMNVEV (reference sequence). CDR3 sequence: CASSPRRGRLYEQYF. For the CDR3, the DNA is TGTGCCAGCAGTCCCCGGAGAGGGAGACTATACGAGCAGTACTTC.

CDR3 in DNA: TGTGCCAGCAGCCCTGACTGGAGCTCCTACAATGAGCAGTTCTTC. It codes for CASSPDWSSYNEQFF. The chain has TRBV5-5 and TRBJ2-1; D unclear. With 4 bases removed from V and 0 bases from J, the gap between germline ends came to 11 bases. Germline CDR1 is SGHKS and CDR2 is YYEKEE (reference sequence). This CDR3 is built from 15 residues.

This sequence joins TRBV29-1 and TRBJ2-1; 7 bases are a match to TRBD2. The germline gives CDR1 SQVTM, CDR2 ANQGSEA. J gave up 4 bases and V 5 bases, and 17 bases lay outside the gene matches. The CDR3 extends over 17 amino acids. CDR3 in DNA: TGCAGCGTTTTCCCCTCGACTAGCCTTTCAGTTTACAATGAGCAGTTCTTC. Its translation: CSVFPSTSLSVYNEQFF.

The CDR3 coding sequence is TGTGCCAGCAGTATAAGACAGGTTAGGACCTACGAGCAGTACTTC. This gives the protein CASSIRQVRTYEQYF. V is TRBV27 and J is TRBJ2-7, with D possibly TRBD1 on 6 matching bases. Germline V lookup: CDR1 MNHEY, CDR2 SMNVEV (reference sequence). The CDR3 sequence is 15 residues long. Trimming removed 5 bases from V and 2 bases from J, with 16 bases in between.

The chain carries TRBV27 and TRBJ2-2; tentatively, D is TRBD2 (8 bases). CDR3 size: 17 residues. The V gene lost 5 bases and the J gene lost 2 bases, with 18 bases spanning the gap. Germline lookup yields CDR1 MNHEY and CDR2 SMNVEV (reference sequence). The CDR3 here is CASSPPGGGGNTGELFF. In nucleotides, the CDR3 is TGTGCCAGCAGTCCCCCGGGAGGGGGCGGAAACACCGGGGAGCTGTTTTTT.

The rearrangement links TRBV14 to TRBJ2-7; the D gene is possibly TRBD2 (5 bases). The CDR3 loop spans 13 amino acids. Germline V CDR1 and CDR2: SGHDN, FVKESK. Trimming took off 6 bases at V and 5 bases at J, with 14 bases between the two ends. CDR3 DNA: TGTGCCAGCAGAGGCACCCCGGGGAACGAGCAGTACTTC. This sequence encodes CASRGTPGNEQYF.

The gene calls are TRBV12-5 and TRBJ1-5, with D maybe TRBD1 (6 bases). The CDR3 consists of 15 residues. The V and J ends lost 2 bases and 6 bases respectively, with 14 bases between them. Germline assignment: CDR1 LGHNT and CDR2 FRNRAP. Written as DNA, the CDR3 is TGTGCTAGTGGTTTGCCGGCAGGGGCGAGTCAGCCCCAGCATTTT. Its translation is CASGLPAGASQPQHF.

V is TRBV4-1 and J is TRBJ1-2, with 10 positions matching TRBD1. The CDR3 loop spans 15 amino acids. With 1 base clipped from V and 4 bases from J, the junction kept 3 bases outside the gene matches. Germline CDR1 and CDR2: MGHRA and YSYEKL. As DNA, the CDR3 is TGCGCCAGCAGCCAAGGGACAGGGGGTATCTATGGCTACACCTTC. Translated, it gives CASSQGTGGIYGYTF.

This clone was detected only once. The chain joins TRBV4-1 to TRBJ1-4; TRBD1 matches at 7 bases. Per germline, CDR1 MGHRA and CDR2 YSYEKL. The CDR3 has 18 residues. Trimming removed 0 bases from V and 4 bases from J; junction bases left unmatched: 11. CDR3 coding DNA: TGCGCCAGCAGCCAAGAACGAGGCGACAGGGCGGGTAATGAAAAACTGTTTTTT. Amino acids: CASSQERGDRAGNEKLFF.

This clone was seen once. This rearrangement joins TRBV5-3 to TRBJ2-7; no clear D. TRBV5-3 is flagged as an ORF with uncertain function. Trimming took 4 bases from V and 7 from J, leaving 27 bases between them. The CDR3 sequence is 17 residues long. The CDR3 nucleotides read TGTGCCAGAAGCCCGAATCCGAGAATTCACCACAGTAGGGAGCAGTACTTC. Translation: CARSPNPRIHHSREQYF.

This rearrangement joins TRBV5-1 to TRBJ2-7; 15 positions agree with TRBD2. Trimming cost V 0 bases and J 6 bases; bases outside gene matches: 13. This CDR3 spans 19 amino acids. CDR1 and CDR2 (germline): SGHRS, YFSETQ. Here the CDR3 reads CASSLAGGGTSGRNVEQYF. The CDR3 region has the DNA TGCGCCAGCAGCTTGGCCGGGGGCGGGACTAGCGGGAGGAATGTCGAGCAGTACTTC.

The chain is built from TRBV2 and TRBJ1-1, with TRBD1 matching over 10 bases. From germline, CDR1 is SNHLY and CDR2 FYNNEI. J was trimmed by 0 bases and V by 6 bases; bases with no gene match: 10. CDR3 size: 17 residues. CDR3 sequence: CASSADRGALLNTEAFF. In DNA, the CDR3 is TGTGCCAGCAGCGCGGACAGGGGGGCCCTTTTGAACACTGAAGCTTTCTTT. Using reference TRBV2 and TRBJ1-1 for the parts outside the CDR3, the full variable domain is EPEVTQTPSHQVTQMGQEVILRCVPISNHLYFYWYRQILGQKVEFLVSFYNNEISEKSEIFDDQFSVERPDGSNFTLKIRSTKLEDSAMYFCASSADRGALLNTEAFFGQGTRLTVV.

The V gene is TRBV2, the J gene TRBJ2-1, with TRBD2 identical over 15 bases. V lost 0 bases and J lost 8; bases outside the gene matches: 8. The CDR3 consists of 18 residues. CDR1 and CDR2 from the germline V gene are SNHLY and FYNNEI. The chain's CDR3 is CASSEAGTSGRLRDEQFF. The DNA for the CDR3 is TGTGCCAGCAGTGAAGCCGGGACTAGCGGGAGGCTTCGGGATGAGCAGTTCTTC.

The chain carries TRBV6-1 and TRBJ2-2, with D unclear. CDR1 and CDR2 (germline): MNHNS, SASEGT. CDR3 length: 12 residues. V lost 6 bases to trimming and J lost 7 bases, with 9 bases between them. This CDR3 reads CASREYGGELFF. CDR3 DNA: TGTGCCAGCAGAGAATACGGCGGGGAGCTGTTTTTT.

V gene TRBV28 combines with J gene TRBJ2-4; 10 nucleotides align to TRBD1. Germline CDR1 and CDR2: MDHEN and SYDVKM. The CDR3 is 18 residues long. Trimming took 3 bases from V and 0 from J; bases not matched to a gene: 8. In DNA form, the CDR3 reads TGTGCCAGCAGTTTCCGGGACAGGGGTCCCAAAGCCAAAAACATTCAGTACTTC. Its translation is CASSFRDRGPKAKNIQYF.

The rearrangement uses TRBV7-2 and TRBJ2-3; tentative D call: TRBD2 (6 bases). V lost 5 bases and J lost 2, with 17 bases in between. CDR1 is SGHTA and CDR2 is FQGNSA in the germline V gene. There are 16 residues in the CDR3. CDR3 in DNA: TGTGCCAGCAGCCATAGGGACCGGGGGTCCACAGATACGCAGTATTTT. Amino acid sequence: CASSHRDRGSTDTQYF.

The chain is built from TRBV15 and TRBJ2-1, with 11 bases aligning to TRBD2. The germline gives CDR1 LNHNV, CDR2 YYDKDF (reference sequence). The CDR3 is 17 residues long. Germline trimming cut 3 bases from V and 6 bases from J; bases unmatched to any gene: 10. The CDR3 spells CATSSGPGLAGFNEQFF. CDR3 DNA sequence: TGTGCCACCAGCAGTGGACCCGGACTAGCGGGTTTCAATGAGCAGTTCTTC.

CDR3 DNA sequence: TGCGCCAGCAGTTCCGGACAGACAACTAGCGACTACGAGCAGTACTTC. Protein: CASSSGQTTSDYEQYF. The chain couples TRBV5-1 to TRBJ2-7, with a weak D call TRBD2 (7 bases). The V gene's germline CDR1 is SGHRS and CDR2 YFSETQ. V lost 5 bases, J lost 3 bases, and 21 bases lay in between. This CDR3 contains 16 residues.

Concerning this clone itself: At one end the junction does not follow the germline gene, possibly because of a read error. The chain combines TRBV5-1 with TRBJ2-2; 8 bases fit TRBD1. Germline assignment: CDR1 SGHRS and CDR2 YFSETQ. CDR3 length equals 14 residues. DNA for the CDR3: TGCGCCAGCAGCTTTTCAGGGGGCCCCGGGGCGCTGTTTTTT. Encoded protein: CASSFSGGPGALFF.

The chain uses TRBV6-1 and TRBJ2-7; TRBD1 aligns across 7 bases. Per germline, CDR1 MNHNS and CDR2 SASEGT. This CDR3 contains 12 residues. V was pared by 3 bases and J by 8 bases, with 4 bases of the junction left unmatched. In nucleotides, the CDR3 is TGTGCCAGCAGTGATCAGGGGGAAAAGCAGTACTTC. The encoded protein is CASSDQGEKQYF.

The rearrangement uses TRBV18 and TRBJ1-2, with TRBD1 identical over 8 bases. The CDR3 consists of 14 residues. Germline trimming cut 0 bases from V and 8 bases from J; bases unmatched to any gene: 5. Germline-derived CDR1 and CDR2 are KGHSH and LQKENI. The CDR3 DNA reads TGTGCCAGCTCACCACCGGACAGGGCAAGGGGCTACACCTTC. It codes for CASSPPDRARGYTF.

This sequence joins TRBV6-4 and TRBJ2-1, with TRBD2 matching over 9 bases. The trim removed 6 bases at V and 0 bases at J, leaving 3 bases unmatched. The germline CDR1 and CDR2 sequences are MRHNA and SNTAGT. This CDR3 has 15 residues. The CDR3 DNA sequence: TGTGCCAGCAGCAGGACTAGCGTCTCCTACAATGAGCAGTTCTTC. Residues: CASSRTSVSYNEQFF.

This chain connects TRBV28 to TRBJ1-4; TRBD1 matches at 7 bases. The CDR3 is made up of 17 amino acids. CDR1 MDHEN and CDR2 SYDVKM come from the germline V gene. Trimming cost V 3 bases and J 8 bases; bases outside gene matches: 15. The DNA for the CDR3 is TGTGCCAGCAGTTTTCCTCCAGGAGGGTCAGGGGGAGAAAAACTGTTTTTT. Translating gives CASSFPPGGSGGEKLFF.

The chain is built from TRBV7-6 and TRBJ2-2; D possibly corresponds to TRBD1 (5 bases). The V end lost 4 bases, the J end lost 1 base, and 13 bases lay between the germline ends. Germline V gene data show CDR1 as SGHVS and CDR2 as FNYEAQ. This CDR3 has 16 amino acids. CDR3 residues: CASSSTSQGNTGELFF. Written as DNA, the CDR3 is TGTGCCAGCAGCTCGACGAGTCAGGGGAACACCGGGGAGCTGTTTTTT.

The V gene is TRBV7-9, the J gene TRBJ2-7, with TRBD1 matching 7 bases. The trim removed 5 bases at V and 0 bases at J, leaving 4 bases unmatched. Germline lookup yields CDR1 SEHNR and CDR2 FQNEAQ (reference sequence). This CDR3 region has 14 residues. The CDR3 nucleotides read TGTGCCAGCAGCAAGGGACAGAGCTCCTACGAGCAGTACTTC. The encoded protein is CASSKGQSSYEQYF.

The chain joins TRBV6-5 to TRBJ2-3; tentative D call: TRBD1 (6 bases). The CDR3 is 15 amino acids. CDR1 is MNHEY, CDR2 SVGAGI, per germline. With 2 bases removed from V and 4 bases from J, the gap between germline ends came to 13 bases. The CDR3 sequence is CASSYVQGSPDTQYF. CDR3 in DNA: TGTGCCAGCAGTTACGTCCAGGGGAGCCCAGATACGCAGTATTTT.

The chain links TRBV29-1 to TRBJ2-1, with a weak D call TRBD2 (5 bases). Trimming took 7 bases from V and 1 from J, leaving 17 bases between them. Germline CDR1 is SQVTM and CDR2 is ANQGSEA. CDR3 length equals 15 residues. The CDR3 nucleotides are TGCAGCGCATCTCTACCGGACTCTTCCTACAATGAGCAGTTCTTC. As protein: CSASLPDSSYNEQFF.

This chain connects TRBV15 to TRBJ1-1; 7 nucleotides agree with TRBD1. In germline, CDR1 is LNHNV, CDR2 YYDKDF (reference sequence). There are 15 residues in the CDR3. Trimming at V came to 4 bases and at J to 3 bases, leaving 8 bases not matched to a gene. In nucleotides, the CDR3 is TGTGCCACCAGCACGCCAGACAGGGTGGACACTGAAGCTTTCTTT. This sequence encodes CATSTPDRVDTEAFF.

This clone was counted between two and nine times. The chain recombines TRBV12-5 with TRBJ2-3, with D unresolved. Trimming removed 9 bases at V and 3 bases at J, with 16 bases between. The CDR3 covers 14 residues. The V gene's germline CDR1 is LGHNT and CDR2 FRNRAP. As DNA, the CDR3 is TGTGCTAGCCGATTCGCGCGGCCGACAGATACGCAGTATTTT. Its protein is CASRFARPTDTQYF.

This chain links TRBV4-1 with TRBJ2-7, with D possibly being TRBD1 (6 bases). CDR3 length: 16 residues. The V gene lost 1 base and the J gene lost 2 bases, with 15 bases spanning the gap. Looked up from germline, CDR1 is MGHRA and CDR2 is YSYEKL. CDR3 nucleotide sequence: TGCGCCAGCAGCCAAGTAGAGAAGGGACACCCCTACGAGCAGTACTTC. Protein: CASSQVEKGHPYEQYF.